The clone carrying this TCR beta chain was picked up many times. Its antigen remains unidentified. These data come from a study of blood T cells in healthy people across ages. Findings and caveats of the study: Both naive CD4+ cell counts and diversity were greater in long-lived donors than in aged donors. Diversity estimates drawn from one million T cells were deemed underestimates.

The use of a sample-barcoded 5' primer and a J-beta primer mix characterized a second PCR of roughly 7 to 12 cycles. From each sample, at least 2.5 million paired-end reads containing CDR3 were obtained. Each CDR3 protein gets one entry after TCRdb re-called the 5' RACE reads with MiXCR. The sample consists of fewer than 700,000 distinct CDR3 sequences, roughly 43% of them appearing once. This CDR3 is built from 19 residues. CDR1 and CDR2 from the germline V gene are MNHEY and SVGEGT. The clonotype originates from a man older than 75 in good health. The gene calls are TRBV6-2 or TRBV6-3 and TRBJ2-1; tentative D call: TRBD1 (5 bases). The J call may be in error: the DNA end matches TRBJ2-7 better. What was sequenced was blood. The CDR3 sequence is CASSYPWGSSGATYNEQYF. In DNA, the CDR3 is TGTGCCAGCAGTTACCCTTGGGGATCGAGTGGGGCGACCTACAATGAGCAGTACTTC.